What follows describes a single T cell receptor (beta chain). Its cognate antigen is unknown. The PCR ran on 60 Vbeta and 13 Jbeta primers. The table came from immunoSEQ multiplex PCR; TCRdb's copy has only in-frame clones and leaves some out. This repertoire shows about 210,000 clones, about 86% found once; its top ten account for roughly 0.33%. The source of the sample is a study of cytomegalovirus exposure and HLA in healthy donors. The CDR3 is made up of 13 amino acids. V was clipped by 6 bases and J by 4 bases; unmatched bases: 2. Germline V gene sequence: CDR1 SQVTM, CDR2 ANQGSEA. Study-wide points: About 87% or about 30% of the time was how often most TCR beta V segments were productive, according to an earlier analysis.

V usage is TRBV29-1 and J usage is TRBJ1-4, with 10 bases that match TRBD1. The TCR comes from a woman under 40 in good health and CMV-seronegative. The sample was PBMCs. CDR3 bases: TGCAGCGTACGGACAGGGGGTAATGAAAAACTGTTTTTT. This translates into CSVRTGGNEKLFF.